Below are 22 T cell receptor beta chains sequenced from a single sample in a study of T cell responses to AZD1222 COVID-19 vaccine. This table comes from immunoSEQ multiplex PCR, and its TCRdb copy is limited to in-frame clones, with some not included. The sample has 150,000 to 200,000 clones, approximately 91% seen once. The sequencing here drew on peripheral blood, taken on day 0 of AZD1222 vaccination. The receptors shown here come from an adult in good health.

DNA of the CDR3: TGTGCCAGCAGCTTAAGATCAGACCAGCCCACAGATACGCAGTATTTT. As protein: CASSLRSDQPTDTQYF. V is TRBV7-3 and J is TRBJ2-3; D is uncertain. Per the germline V gene, CDR1 is SGHTA and CDR2 is FQGTGA. The V end lost 1 base, the J end lost 2 bases, and 13 bases lay between the germline ends. The CDR3 covers 16 residues.

V gene TRBV6-2 or TRBV6-3 combines with J gene TRBJ1-5, with D tentatively TRBD1 (6 bases). CDR1 MNHEY and CDR2 SVGEGT come from the germline V gene. CDR3 length equals 15 residues. Trimming cost V 6 bases and J 5 bases, with 17 bases left between them. This CDR3 reads CASSPRGRDDQPQHF. The CDR3 bases are TGTGCCAGCAGCCCCAGGGGCAGGGACGATCAGCCCCAGCATTTT.

The CDR3 DNA sequence: TGTGCCAGCAGCTTAGGGACAGGGGAGTACTTC. Encoded protein: CASSLGTGEYF. J is TRBJ2-7 and V is TRBV7-2, with 9 positions matching TRBD1. The CDR3 runs to 11 residues. The trim removed 1 base at V and 11 bases at J, leaving 0 bases unmatched. Germline V gene data show CDR1 as SGHTA and CDR2 as FQGNSA.

This chain uses TRBV5-5 with TRBJ1-6; maybe TRBD1 (6 bases). The CDR3 loop spans 17 amino acids. V was pared by 4 bases and J by 9 bases, with 23 bases between. Germline V lookup: CDR1 SGHKS, CDR2 YYEKEE (reference sequence). CDR3 residues: CASSSLSRQGRLSPLHF. Here the CDR3 DNA reads TGTGCCAGCAGCAGCCTTTCTCGGCAGGGGAGACTTTCACCCCTCCACTTT.

This chain uses TRBV6-5 with TRBJ1-2, with 9 bases fitting TRBD1. Germline trimming cut 2 bases from V and 4 bases from J; bases unmatched to any gene: 5. Germline V CDR1 and CDR2: MNHEY, SVGAGI. This CDR3 is 15 amino acids long. CDR3 DNA sequence: TGTGCCAGCAGTTACGACAGGGGGGCGAGCTATGGCTACACCTTC. Its protein product is CASSYDRGASYGYTF.

The genes are TRBV5-1 and TRBJ1-6; 7 bases match TRBD1. Trimming took 4 bases from V and 7 from J; bases not matched to a gene: 5. CDR1 and CDR2 (germline): SGHRS, YFSETQ. This CDR3 region has 14 residues. The CDR3 reads CASSANRGNSPLHF. The CDR3 DNA follows: TGCGCCAGCAGCGCGAACAGGGGCAATTCACCCCTCCACTTT. Full variable domain (missing parts from reference TRBV5-1 and TRBJ1-6): KAGVTQTPRYLIKTRGQQVTLSCSPISGHRSVSWYQQTPGQGLQFLFEYFSETQRNKGNFPGRFSGRQFSNSRSEMNVSTLELGDSALYLCASSANRGNSPLHFGNGTRLTVT.

The chain carries TRBV7-2 and TRBJ1-5; TRBD1 agrees at 8 bases. The V gene end was trimmed by 4 bases and the J gene end by 6 bases; junction bases not matched to a gene: 8. The CDR3 extends over 15 amino acids. Germline values: CDR1 SGHTA, CDR2 FQGNSA. DNA for the CDR3: TGTGCCAGCAGCTCCAGGACAGGGCAGGGTCAGCCCCAGCATTTT. It encodes CASSSRTGQGQPQHF.

This clone was observed once. The chain joins TRBV4-3 to TRBJ1-5, with D uncertain. The germline gives CDR1 LGHNA, CDR2 YSLEER. With 1 base removed from V and 7 bases from J, the gap between germline ends came to 8 bases. This CDR3 contains 13 residues. The CDR3 reads CASSQVPGQPQHF. The CDR3 region has the DNA TGCGCCAGCAGCCAAGTCCCGGGACAGCCCCAGCATTTT.

The V gene is TRBV19, the J gene TRBJ1-2; D ambiguous. This CDR3 comprises 12 residues. Trimming cost V 6 bases and J 5 bases, with 10 bases left between them. The V gene's germline CDR1 is LNHDA and CDR2 SQIVND (reference sequence). The CDR3, as DNA: TGTGCCAGTAGAGATAACGCTTATGGCTACACCTTC. It codes for CASRDNAYGYTF. The whole variable domain, filled in from reference TRBV19 and TRBJ1-2, reads DGGITQSPKYLFRKEGQNVTLSCEQNLNHDAMYWYRQDPGQGLRLIYYSQIVNDFQKGDIAEGYSVSREKKESFPLTVTSAQKNPTAFYLCASRDNAYGYTFGSGTRLTVV.

The CDR3 DNA sequence: TGTGCCAGCAGCTTAACGAGGCTGGCAGGCGGCTACGAGCAGTACTTC. Translated: CASSLTRLAGGYEQYF. J is TRBJ2-7 and V is TRBV7-8; no firm D call. The CDR3 is 16 residues long. Trimming cost V 2 bases and J 3 bases, with 17 bases left between them. Germline CDR1 and CDR2: SGHVS and FQNEAQ.

In this sample, this clone turned up once. The chain uses TRBV10-3 and TRBJ2-7; D may be TRBD1 (6 bases). The germline V gene has CDR1 ENHRY and CDR2 SYGVKD. CDR3 length: 16 residues. V lost 6 bases, J lost 3 bases, and 21 bases lay in between. CDR3 amino acids: CAISDFPTGQGYEQYF. In nucleotides, the CDR3 is TGTGCCATCAGCGATTTCCCAACAGGGCAAGGCTACGAGCAGTACTTC.

The chain links TRBV28 to TRBJ1-1; D ambiguous. The CDR3 extends over 16 amino acids. Germline CDR1 is MDHEN and CDR2 is SYDVKM. V lost 2 bases to trimming and J lost 1 base, with 14 bases between them. The CDR3, as DNA: TGTGCCAGCAGTTTAGCGACCCACTTAGGGAACACTGAAGCTTTCTTT. Protein product: CASSLATHLGNTEAFF.

V is TRBV7-3 and J is TRBJ2-7; D remains unclear. In germline, CDR1 is SGHTA, CDR2 FQGTGA. V was pared by 3 bases and J by 6 bases, with 18 bases between. The CDR3 has 15 residues. CDR3 sequence: CASSFRNGSQVEQYF. The CDR3 DNA follows: TGTGCCAGCAGCTTTAGAAACGGCTCTCAGGTCGAGCAGTACTTC.

The chain carries TRBV9 and TRBJ2-2; D gene uncertain. Trimming stripped 3 bases from V and 5 bases from J, with 8 bases between. Germline V gene sequence: CDR1 SGDLS, CDR2 YYNGEE. The CDR3 covers 13 residues. The CDR3 DNA sequence: TGTGCCAGCAGCGCACTTGCTACCGGGGAGCTGTTTTTT. Residues: CASSALATGELFF.

V is TRBV7-9 and J is TRBJ1-1; D uncertain. The CDR3 has 12 amino acids. CDR1 SEHNR and CDR2 FQNEAQ come from the germline V gene (reference sequence). V was pared by 5 bases and J by 0 bases, with 4 bases between. CDR3 sequence reads: CASSPLNTEAFF. The CDR3 region has the DNA TGTGCCAGCAGCCCCCTGAACACTGAAGCTTTCTTT.

In this sample, this clone turned up once. The chain employs TRBV14 and TRBJ2-1, with 10 positions matching TRBD2. The J segment lost 3 bases and the V segment lost 6 bases, leaving 8 bases of the junction unmatched. The CDR3 is made up of 16 amino acids. Germline V CDR1 and CDR2: SGHDN, FVKESK. The CDR3 sequence is CASSPLLAGVYNEQFF. DNA of the CDR3: TGTGCCAGCAGTCCCCTTCTAGCGGGGGTCTACAATGAGCAGTTCTTC.

The J gene is TRBJ2-7, the V gene TRBV7-2, with TRBD2 as a possible D gene (5 bases). The CDR3 is made up of 15 amino acids. The V and J ends lost 5 bases and 3 bases respectively, with 17 bases between them. Germline V CDR1 and CDR2: SGHTA, FQGNSA. The CDR3 here is CASSPQTGSFYEQYF. In nucleotides, the CDR3 is TGTGCCAGCAGCCCACAGACGGGAAGCTTCTACGAGCAGTACTTC.

This chain joins TRBV28 and TRBJ2-3, with TRBD2 matching 10 bases. Trimming cost V 2 bases and J 2 bases; bases outside gene matches: 4. The germline V gene has CDR1 MDHEN and CDR2 SYDVKM. This CDR3 has 16 amino acids. CDR3 sequence: CASSLQLAGDTDTQYF. CDR3 DNA sequence: TGTGCCAGCAGTTTACAGCTAGCGGGAGACACAGATACGCAGTATTTT.

This chain connects TRBV12-3 or TRBV12-4 to TRBJ1-1, with TRBD1 matching 8 bases. CDR3 length: 12 amino acids. The ends lost 10 bases at V and 1 base at J; junction bases unmatched: 2. CDR3 loop: CATGQGNTEAFF. The CDR3 nucleotides are TGTGCCACCGGACAGGGGAACACTGAAGCTTTCTTT.

V usage is TRBV3-1 (or the pseudogene TRBV3-2) and J usage is TRBJ2-4; D gene unclear. Trimming shortened V by 3 bases and J by 6 bases, and 9 bases separated the two germline ends. The CDR3 has 13 amino acids. Germline V gives CDR1 LGHDT, CDR2 YNNKEL (reference sequence). The CDR3 spells CASSQGPRNIQYF. The CDR3 DNA reads as TGTGCCAGCAGCCAGGGTCCCCGAAACATTCAGTACTTC.

The chain couples TRBV2 to TRBJ2-1, with D unclear. The germline V gene has CDR1 SNHLY and CDR2 FYNNEI. Trimming removed 6 bases at V and 6 bases at J, with 6 bases between. The CDR3 contains 11 residues. This CDR3 reads CASRPSNEQFF. The CDR3 bases are TGTGCCAGCAGACCCAGCAATGAGCAGTTCTTC.

The chain employs TRBV11-2 and TRBJ2-1; no clear D. CDR3 length: 17 amino acids. The germline V gene encodes CDR1 SGHAT and CDR2 FQNNGV. Trimming removed 2 bases from V and 6 bases from J, with 20 bases in between. CDR3 nucleotides: TGTGCCAGCAGCTTATTATCCCGGGCCCCGGGTAGCAATGAGCAGTTCTTC. It encodes CASSLLSRAPGSNEQFF.